These T cell receptor beta chains were read from a single sample in a study of blood T cell repertoires in COVID-19. Sequenced by immunoSEQ multiplex PCR; TCRdb stores in-frame clones only, minus some. This sample yields over 120,000 clones, of which around 83% are seen a single time; about 10% belongs to the top ten. The specimen was PBMCs or T cells enriched from blood (not recorded which). These receptor sequences come from a man aged 50-59 years who had recovered from COVID-19. Each CDR3 is given with its conserved first and last residue. The D gene is left open where the match is weak. Size is stated for part of the rows, as once, few or many counts, or as a class when the clone is expanded.

>TRBD1|NA|TRBV24-1|TRBJ1-1
TGTGCCACCAGTGATCCCGACAGGGGAGAAGCTTTCTTT
CATSDPDRGEAFF
>NA|NA|TRBV14|TRBJ2-7
TGTGCCAGCAGCCCAGCGGGCGCCTACGAGCAGTACTTC
CASSPAGAYEQYF
>NA|few|TRBV9|TRBJ1-2
TGTGCCAGCAGCGCCACGACAGTAAACTATGGCTACACCTTC
CASSATTVNYGYTF
>TRBD1|NA|TRBV2|TRBJ1-1
TGTGCCAGCAGTGGACAGGGGAACACTGAAGCTTTCTTT
CASSGQGNTEAFF
>TRBD2|NA|TRBV2|TRBJ2-1
TGTGCCAGCATTCGCCAAGGACTAGCATACAATGAGCAGTTCTTC
CASIRQGLAYNEQFF
>NA|NA|TRBV30|TRBJ2-7
TGTGCCTGGAGGGGGGGTCGGGACAGACTTTACGAGCAGTACTTC
CAWRGGRDRLYEQYF
>TRBD1|NA|TRBV7-9|TRBJ2-2
TGTGCCAGCAACCGGGACAGGGATGTCCCCGGGGAGCTGTTTTTT
CASNRDRDVPGELFF
>NA|NA|TRBV3-1/TRBV3-2|TRBJ1-5
TGTGCCAGCAGCGGAGGACCTGGACAGCCCCAGCATTTT
CASSGGPGQPQHF
>NA|NA|TRBV9|TRBJ1-1
TGTGCCAGCAGCCGGGGGGGTGTAGGGACTGAAGCTTTCTTT
CASSRGGVGTEAFF
>TRBD1|NA|TRBV9|TRBJ1-2
TGTGCCAGCAGCGTAGTTGCAGGGGGATATGGCTACACCTTC
CASSVVAGGYGYTF
>NA|NA|TRBV4-1|TRBJ1-2
TGCGCCAGCAGCCAAGCCGGGGGGAACTATGGCTACACCTTC
CASSQAGGNYGYTF
>NA|NA|TRBV2|TRBJ1-5
TGTGCCAGCAGTGAAATAGGGGAGGGTCAGCCCCAGCATTTT
CASSEIGEGQPQHF
>NA|NA|TRBV7-2|TRBJ2-5
TGTGCCAGCAGCGTCTACCAAGAGACCCAGTACTTC
CASSVYQETQYF
>NA|few|TRBV11-2|TRBJ2-7
TGTGCCAGCAGCTTAGATTTGGGACAACGCTTC
CASSLDLGQRF
>NA|NA|TRBV19|TRBJ2-2
TGTGCCAGTAAAGGAGGACTACTTAACACCGGGGAGCTGTTTTTT
CASKGGLLNTGELFF
>TRBD1|few|TRBV5-1|TRBJ2-2
TGCGCCAGCGCCGAGACAGGGACCACCGGGGAGCTGTTTTTT
CASAETGTTGELFF
>NA|NA|TRBV3-1/TRBV3-2|TRBJ2-7
TGTGCCAGCAGCCCAGGACAAGACTACGAGCAGTACTTC
CASSPGQDYEQYF
>NA|NA|TRBV7-2|TRBJ1-1
TGTGCCAGCGGGACACAGATTAACACTGAAGCTTTCTTT
CASGTQINTEAFF
>TRBD1|NA|TRBV28|TRBJ2-7
TGTGCCAGCAGTTTGGACAGGGAGTGGTACGAGCAGTACTTC
CASSLDREWYEQYF
>TRBD2|NA|TRBV25-1|TRBJ2-1
TGTGCCAGCAGTTCCCGACTAGCGGGGCATTACAATGAGCAGTTCTTC
CASSSRLAGHYNEQFF